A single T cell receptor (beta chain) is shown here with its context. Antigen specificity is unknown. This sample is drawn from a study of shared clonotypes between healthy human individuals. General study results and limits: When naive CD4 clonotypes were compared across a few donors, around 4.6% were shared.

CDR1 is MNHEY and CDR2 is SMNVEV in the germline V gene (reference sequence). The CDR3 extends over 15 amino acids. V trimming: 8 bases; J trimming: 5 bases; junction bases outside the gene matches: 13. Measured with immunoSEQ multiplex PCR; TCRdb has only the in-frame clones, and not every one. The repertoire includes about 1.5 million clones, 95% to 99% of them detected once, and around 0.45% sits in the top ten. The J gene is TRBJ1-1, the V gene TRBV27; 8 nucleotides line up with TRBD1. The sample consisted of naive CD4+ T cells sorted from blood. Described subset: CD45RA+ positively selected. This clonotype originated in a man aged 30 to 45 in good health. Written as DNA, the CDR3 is TGTGCCAGCCAGGGGGCCTTGGGGGGGCATACTGAAGCTTTCTTT. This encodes CASQGALGGHTEAFF.